Presented here are 3 T cell receptor beta chains from one specimen sequenced in a study of blood T cell repertoires in COVID-19. Sequencing used immunoSEQ multiplex PCR; TCRdb keeps in-frame clones, though not all of them. This sample has roughly 180,000 clones, with roughly nine tenths found just once. Sequencing was done on a sample of peripheral blood. The receptors were gathered from a man aged 18 to 30 with acute or convalescent COVID-19.

The chain carries TRBV6-4 and TRBJ1-5; 12 nucleotides align to TRBD1. The CDR3 has 16 amino acids. Germline CDR1 is MRHNA and CDR2 is SNTAGT. Trimming cost V 6 bases and J 2 bases; bases outside gene matches: 5. The CDR3 nucleotides are TGTGCCAGCAGATGGGACAGGGGGCTTGGCAATCAGCCCCAGCATTTT. This encodes CASRWDRGLGNQPQHF.

The gene calls are TRBV2 and TRBJ2-7; TRBD2 is a possible D gene (6 bases). V was cut by 4 bases and J by 3 bases, with 16 bases left in between. The CDR3 runs to 15 residues. Germline V gene sequence: CDR1 SNHLY, CDR2 FYNNEI. For the CDR3, the DNA is TGTGCCAGCAGTGTCGGGCTTGGGGGGATCTACGAGCAGTACGTC. Translation gives CASSVGLGGIYEQYV.

This rearrangement joins TRBV3-1 (or the pseudogene TRBV3-2) to TRBJ2-3; 7 nucleotides match TRBD2. Germline trimming cut 5 bases from V and 4 bases from J; bases unmatched to any gene: 6. In germline, CDR1 is LGHDT, CDR2 YNNKEL (reference sequence). The CDR3 loop spans 14 amino acids. The CDR3 is CASSRMGGADTQYF. The CDR3 region has the DNA TGTGCCAGCAGCAGGATGGGGGGGGCAGATACGCAGTATTTT.